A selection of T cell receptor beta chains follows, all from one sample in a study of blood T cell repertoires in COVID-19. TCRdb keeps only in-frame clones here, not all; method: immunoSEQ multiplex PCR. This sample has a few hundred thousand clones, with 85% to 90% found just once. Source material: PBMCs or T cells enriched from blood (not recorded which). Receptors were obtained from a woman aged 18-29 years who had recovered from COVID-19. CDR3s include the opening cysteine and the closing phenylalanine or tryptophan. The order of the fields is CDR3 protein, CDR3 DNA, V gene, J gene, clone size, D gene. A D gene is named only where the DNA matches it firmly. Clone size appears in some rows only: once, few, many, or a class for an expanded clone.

CASSQSGTGHTDTQYF,TGCGCCAGCAGTCAGTCCGGGACAGGACACACAGATACGCAGTATTTT,TRBV23-1,TRBJ2-3,-,TRBD1
CAWSVLDYGSPLHF,TGTGCCTGGAGTGTACTGGACTATGGTTCACCCCTCCACTTT,TRBV30,TRBJ1-6,-,-
CASSATMTSGTYNEQFF,TGTGCCAGCAGTGCAACTATGACTAGCGGAACGTACAATGAGCAGTTCTTC,TRBV2,TRBJ2-1,-,TRBD2
CASSSLSTAGNTIYF,TGCGCCAGCAGCTCCCTATCGACAGCTGGAAACACCATATATTTT,TRBV5-1,TRBJ1-3,few,-
CASSDYGVISGNTIYF,TGTGCCAGCAGTGACTACGGGGTTATCTCTGGAAACACCATATATTTT,TRBV6-1,TRBJ1-3,-,-
CASQDNANQPQHF,TGTGCCAGCCAAGACAACGCCAATCAGCCCCAGCATTTT,TRBV6-5,TRBJ1-5,-,-
CASSLVNGYGYTF,TGTGCCAGCAGTTTAGTTAACGGCTATGGCTACACCTTC,TRBV12-3/TRBV12-4,TRBJ1-2,-,-
CASSLVLGQGIATNEKLFF,TGTGCCAGCAGCTTAGTCCTGGGACAGGGGATTGCAACTAATGAAAAACTGTTTTTT,TRBV7-9,TRBJ1-4,-,TRBD1
CASSPRTLSTDTQYF,TGTGCCAGCAGCCCTCGGACACTTAGCACAGATACGCAGTATTTT,TRBV9,TRBJ2-3,-,-
CASSQSPDRNHGELFF,TGTGCCAGCAGTCAGAGCCCGGACAGAAATCACGGGGAGCTGTTTTTT,TRBV2,TRBJ2-2,-,-
CASSLGTGWTEAFF,TGTGCCAGCAGCTTGGGGACAGGGTGGACTGAAGCTTTCTTT,TRBV5-8,TRBJ1-1,-,TRBD1
CASSYLSGGKENIQYF,TGTGCCAGCAGTTACCTGTCAGGGGGAAAAGAAAACATTCAGTACTTC,TRBV6-5,TRBJ2-4,-,TRBD1
CASSDPGTSGFNEQFF,TGTGCCAGCAGCGACCCCGGGACTAGCGGGTTCAATGAGCAGTTCTTC,TRBV9,TRBJ2-1,-,TRBD2
CASSLGTGGALYYGYTF,TGTGCCAGCAGTTTAGGAACAGGGGGCGCTCTTTACTATGGCTACACCTTC,TRBV28,TRBJ1-2,-,TRBD1
CASSQEATRGEAFF,TGTGCCAGCAGCCAAGAAGCCACCCGGGGTGAAGCTTTCTTT,TRBV4-2,TRBJ1-1,-,-
CSVAKQRDPDREQYF,TGCAGCGTTGCCAAACAGCGGGACCCAGATCGCGAGCAGTACTTC,TRBV29-1,TRBJ2-7,once,TRBD2
CASSQEGVRETQYF,TGTGCCAGCAGCCAAGAAGGGGTCAGGGAGACCCAGTACTTC,TRBV3-1/TRBV3-2,TRBJ2-5,-,-
CASSPTGSQPQHF,TGTGCCAGCAGCCCGACAGGGAGCCAGCCCCAGCATTTT,TRBV6-5,TRBJ1-5,-,TRBD1
CASSQDRVGGTEAFF,TGCGCCAGCAGCCAAGATCGGGTCGGGGGCACTGAAGCTTTCTTT,TRBV4-1,TRBJ1-1,few,-
CATSDASPGQGFAGELFF,TGTGCCACCAGTGATGCTTCACCGGGACAGGGGTTCGCCGGGGAGCTGTTTTTT,TRBV24-1,TRBJ2-2,-,TRBD1
CASSIVSSGNTEAFF,TGTGCCAGTAGTATAGTTTCTTCGGGGAACACTGAAGCTTTCTTT,TRBV19,TRBJ1-1,-,-
CASTDQGAEWGSPLHF,TGTGCCAGCACCGACCAGGGGGCAGAATGGGGTTCACCCCTCCACTTT,TRBV28,TRBJ1-6,-,TRBD1
CASSLAGGNTEAFF,TGTGCCAGCAGTTTAGCCGGGGGGAACACTGAAGCTTTCTTT,TRBV27,TRBJ1-1,-,-
CASSFAGAPKDYTF,TGTGCCAGCAGTTTCGCAGGGGCCCCAAAGGACTACACCTTC,TRBV28,TRBJ1-2,once,-
CASSTGRGYGYTF,TGTGCCAGCAGTACAGGGCGGGGGTATGGCTACACCTTC,TRBV2,TRBJ1-2,-,-
CASSVGGRNEQFF,TGTGCCAGCAGCGTAGGAGGGCGCAATGAGCAGTTCTTC,TRBV9,TRBJ2-1,-,-
CASSTRLTGEQFF,TGTGCCAGCAGCACACGACTGACAGGGGAGCAGTTCTTC,TRBV9,TRBJ2-1,-,TRBD1
CASRRAGGSTGELFF,TGTGCCAGCAGGAGGGCAGGGGGGTCGACCGGGGAGCTGTTTTTT,TRBV6-5,TRBJ2-2,few,-
CATSDLRRGQETQYF,TGTGCCACCAGTGACCTCCGAAGGGGCCAAGAGACCCAGTACTTC,TRBV24-1,TRBJ2-5,-,-
CASSRQVSGTDTQYF,TGTGCCAGCAGCCGACAGGTTTCGGGGACAGATACGCAGTATTTT,TRBV11-1,TRBJ2-3,-,-
CASSQAGSRVNQPQHF,TGCGCCAGCAGCCAAGCCGGGAGTAGAGTCAATCAGCCCCAGCATTTT,TRBV4-1,TRBJ1-5,-,-
CASSSPGLAGEDEQFF,TGCGCCAGCAGCTCTCCGGGACTAGCGGGAGAGGATGAGCAGTTCTTC,TRBV5-1,TRBJ2-1,-,TRBD2
CASSLGGFDSGNTIYF,TGTGCCAGCAGCCTCGGAGGCTTCGACTCTGGAAACACCATATATTTT,TRBV9,TRBJ1-3,-,-
CASSPPGENIQYF,TGTGCCAGCTCACCACCAGGGGAAAACATTCAGTACTTC,TRBV18,TRBJ2-4,-,-
CASSPDQREVYGYTF,TGTGCCAGCAGCCCGGACCAGAGGGAGGTCTATGGCTACACCTTC,TRBV9,TRBJ1-2,-,-
CASSEKVGSGRYEQFF,TGTGCCAGCAGTGAAAAAGTGGGTAGCGGGAGATACGAGCAGTTCTTC,TRBV2,TRBJ2-1,-,TRBD2
CASSQGGEVYGYTF,TGTGCCAGCAGCCAAGGCGGGGAAGTCTATGGCTACACCTTC,TRBV4-2,TRBJ1-2,-,-
CASSLNRGPYGYTF,TGTGCCAGTAGTCTAAACAGGGGGCCCTATGGCTACACCTTC,TRBV27,TRBJ1-2,-,TRBD1
CASRQGANYGYTF,TGTGCCAGTAGACAGGGGGCTAACTATGGCTACACCTTC,TRBV2,TRBJ1-2,-,TRBD1